This entry lists 20 T cell receptor beta chains sequenced from one sample in a study of control samples from healthy donors and cancer patients. This table comes from immunoSEQ multiplex PCR, and its TCRdb copy is limited to in-frame clones, with some not included. This sample has 150,000 to 200,000 clones, with 96% found just once. Sequences were obtained from blood. Receptors were obtained from a woman younger than 45 in good health.

The chain uses TRBV9 and TRBJ2-5, with a weak D call TRBD2 (6 bases). Trimming shortened V by 6 bases and J by 1 base, and 13 bases separated the two germline ends. CDR1 and CDR2 from the germline V gene are SGDLS and YYNGEE. The CDR3 consists of 14 residues. The CDR3: CASTPGLTQETQYF. CDR3 in DNA: TGTGCCAGCACCCCGGGACTTACCCAAGAGACCCAGTACTTC.

J is TRBJ2-3 and V is TRBV6-5, with TRBD2 as a possible D gene (5 bases). Germline CDR1 MNHEY, CDR2 SVGAGI. V was trimmed by 7 bases and J by 6 bases, leaving 20 bases between them. The length of the CDR3 is 15 residues. The CDR3 protein is CASTQSSGGSDTQYF. DNA of the CDR3: TGTGCCAGCACTCAATCAAGTGGCGGGTCGGATACGCAGTATTTT.

The rearrangement joins TRBV7-8 to TRBJ1-2, with 8 positions matching TRBD1. CDR1 and CDR2 from the germline V gene are SGHVS and FQNEAQ. V was pared by 1 base and J by 4 bases, with 5 bases of the junction left unmatched. This CDR3 comprises 15 residues. The CDR3 spells CASSLVAGGVYGYTF. The CDR3 bases are TGTGCCAGCAGCTTAGTGGCAGGGGGCGTCTATGGCTACACCTTC.

The CDR3 coding sequence is TGCAGCGTTGAGAGCGGGAACACCGGGGAGCTGTTTTTT. It is translated as CSVESGNTGELFF. This chain joins TRBV29-1 and TRBJ2-2; the D gene is possibly TRBD2 (5 bases). This CDR3 has 13 amino acids. CDR1 and CDR2 (germline): SQVTM, ANQGSEA. The V end was cut by 3 bases, the J end by 1 base, with 6 bases between.

V gene TRBV7-9 combines with J gene TRBJ1-1; D is unclear. Per germline, CDR1 SEHNR and CDR2 FQNEAQ (reference sequence). Trimming stripped 5 bases from V and 4 bases from J, with 14 bases between. The CDR3 loop spans 14 amino acids. CDR3 nucleotide sequence: TGTGCCAGCAGCAATCTCAGAGTGAGCACTGAAGCTTTCTTT. Residues: CASSNLRVSTEAFF.

The V and J genes are TRBV5-4 and TRBJ2-1, with D perhaps TRBD1 (7 bases). V gave up 4 bases and J gave up 8 bases, with 22 bases separating them. The length of the CDR3 is 16 residues. The germline gives CDR1 SGHNT, CDR2 YYREEE (reference sequence). The DNA of the CDR3 is TGTGCCAGCAGCCGGGGGTCAGGGGGATTTAGGGATGAGCAGTTCTTC. Translation: CASSRGSGGFRDEQFF.

This chain links TRBV6-2 or TRBV6-3 with TRBJ2-1, with unresolved D. The V end lost 0 bases, the J end lost 7 bases, and 10 bases lay between the germline ends. This CDR3 has 14 amino acids. Germline V gene sequence: CDR1 MNHEY, CDR2 SVGEGT. The CDR3 bases are TGTGCCAGCAGTTACTCGGGTGGTAGGAATGAGCAGTTCTTC. It codes for CASSYSGGRNEQFF.

The chain joins TRBV24-1 to TRBJ1-2; 8 nucleotides line up with TRBD1. Germline loops: CDR1 KGHDR, CDR2 SFDVKD. The CDR3 runs to 15 residues. With 0 bases clipped from V and 7 bases from J, the junction kept 6 bases outside the gene matches. The CDR3 DNA reads TGTGCCACCAGTGATTTGGCAGGGGGCGTTGGTGGCTACACCTTC. Its translation is CATSDLAGGVGGYTF.

The V call is TRBV12-3 or TRBV12-4, the J call TRBJ2-7; unclear D gene. The CDR3 sequence is 11 residues long. Deletions cut 6 bases from V and 4 bases from J, with 7 bases between. In DNA form, the CDR3 reads TGTGCCAGCAGCCCAGCTTACGAGCAGTACTTC. Residues: CASSPAYEQYF.

This chain links TRBV6-6 with TRBJ1-5, with D perhaps matching TRBD1 (5 bases). Trimming took 9 bases from V and 7 from J, leaving 13 bases between them. The CDR3 loop spans 12 amino acids. Germline V gene sequence: CDR1 MNHNY, CDR2 SVGAGI (reference sequence). CDR3: CASTGSQQPQHF. The CDR3 region has the DNA TGTGCCAGTACAGGTTCCCAGCAGCCCCAGCATTTT.

The chain employs TRBV5-1 and TRBJ2-7, with D uncertain. V was cut by 0 bases and J by 7 bases, with 11 bases left in between. This CDR3 comprises 13 residues. Germline lookup yields CDR1 SGHRS and CDR2 YFSETQ. CDR3 nucleotide sequence: TGCGCCAGCAGCTTGGGCCCGATGGGGGAGCAGTACTTC. Amino acid sequence: CASSLGPMGEQYF.

The rearrangement uses TRBV6-5 and TRBJ2-5; D call uncertain. Trimming removed 5 bases at V and 5 bases at J, with 12 bases between. There are 13 residues in the CDR3. Germline CDR1 and CDR2: MNHEY and SVGAGI. As DNA, the CDR3 is TGTGCCAGCAGTCGGCCATATCCTGAGACCCAGTACTTC. Translation: CASSRPYPETQYF.

J is TRBJ2-1 and V is TRBV6-5; weak D call: TRBD2 (5 bases). CDR3 size: 16 residues. The V gene's germline CDR1 is MNHEY and CDR2 SVGAGI. V dropped 0 bases and J dropped 4 bases, with 13 bases sitting between them. The CDR3 DNA sequence: TGTGCCAGCAGTTACTCGACGGGGTTAGTTTACAATGAGCAGTTCTTC. Translated: CASSYSTGLVYNEQFF.

This chain joins TRBV28 and TRBJ2-7; D not certain. The CDR3 runs 15 residues. CDR1 is MDHEN, CDR2 SYDVKM, per germline. Trimming took 8 bases from V and 2 from J, leaving 19 bases between them. The CDR3 sequence: CASRPLRRGAYEQYF. CDR3 coding DNA: TGTGCCAGCCGGCCCTTACGTAGAGGAGCCTACGAGCAGTACTTC.

In nucleotides, the CDR3 is TGTGCCTGGAGTGCTGTGGTTTGGAGAGAGAACACTGAAGCTTTCTTT. This codes for CAWSAVVWRENTEAFF. The chain recombines TRBV30 with TRBJ1-1; no firm D call. The CDR3 runs 16 residues. V lost 1 base and J lost 1, with 16 bases in between. Germline V gene data show CDR1 as GTSNPN and CDR2 as SVGIG (reference sequence).

The rearrangement joins TRBV9 to TRBJ2-3; D might be TRBD1 or TRBD2, each matching 5 bases. The CDR3 runs 13 residues. V shed 3 bases and J shed 0 bases, with 5 bases lying between them. Germline V CDR1 and CDR2: SGDLS, YYNGEE. The CDR3, as DNA: TGTGCCAGCAGCGGGGGGAGCACAGATACGCAGTATTTT. It codes for CASSGGSTDTQYF.

This clone came up once. The genes are TRBV11-1 and TRBJ2-3; the D gene is possibly TRBD2 (7 bases). V shed 5 bases and J shed 2 bases, with 14 bases lying between them. The germline V gene has CDR1 SGHAT and CDR2 FQDESV (reference sequence). The CDR3 sequence is 15 residues long. CDR3 sequence (DNA): TGTGCCAGCAGCCGCGCGGGGGCCTCCACAGATACGCAGTATTTT. Translated: CASSRAGASTDTQYF.

The rearrangement links TRBV5-4 to TRBJ2-5; D is ambiguous. CDR3 size: 12 residues. Germline V gene sequence: CDR1 SGHNT, CDR2 YYREEE (reference sequence). CDR3 residues: CAATAPQETQYF. As DNA, the CDR3 is TGTGCGGCCACAGCCCCACAAGAGACCCAGTACTTC.

The chain's CDR3 is CASSLTAPYNSPLHF. For the CDR3, the DNA is TGTGCCAGCAGTTTAACAGCCCCCTATAATTCACCCCTCCACTTT. The rearrangement uses TRBV28 and TRBJ1-6; D remains unclear. CDR1 MDHEN and CDR2 SYDVKM come from the germline V gene. The length of the CDR3 is 15 residues. V was shortened by 2 bases and J by 2 bases, with 7 bases between the two germline ends.

The genes are TRBV6-6 and TRBJ2-3; maybe TRBD1 (6 bases). The CDR3 spans 15 residues. V was trimmed by 5 bases and J by 2 bases, leaving 14 bases between them. Germline values: CDR1 MNHNY, CDR2 SVGAGI (reference sequence). The CDR3 region is CASSLDSPNTDTQYF. DNA of the CDR3: TGTGCCAGCAGTCTGGACAGCCCCAACACAGATACGCAGTATTTT.